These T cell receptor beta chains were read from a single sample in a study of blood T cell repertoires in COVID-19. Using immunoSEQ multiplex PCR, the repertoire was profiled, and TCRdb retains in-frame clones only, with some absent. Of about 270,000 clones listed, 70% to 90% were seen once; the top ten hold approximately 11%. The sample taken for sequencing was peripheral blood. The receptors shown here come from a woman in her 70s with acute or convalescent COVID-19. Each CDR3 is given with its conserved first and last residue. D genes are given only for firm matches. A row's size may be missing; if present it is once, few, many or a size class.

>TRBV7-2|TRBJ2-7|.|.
TGTGCCAGCAAGACCTCTCAGGCCTCTCACGAGCAGTACTTC
CASKTSQASHEQYF
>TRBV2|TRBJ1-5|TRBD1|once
TGTGCCAGCAGTGCTGGGACAGGGTATCAGCCCCAGCATTTT
CASSAGTGYQPQHF
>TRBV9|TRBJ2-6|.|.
TGTGCCAGCAGCGTAGATAGAAGGAGCTCTGGGGCCAACGTCCTGACTTTC
CASSVDRRSSGANVLTF
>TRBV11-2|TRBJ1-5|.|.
TGTGCCAGCAGCCCCGCGGGGGGGTTGGGCAATCAGCCCCAGCATTTT
CASSPAGGLGNQPQHF
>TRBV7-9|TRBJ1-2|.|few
TGTGCCAGCAGCTTAGAGCTCCCGGCGGCCTATGGCTACACCTTC
CASSLELPAAYGYTF
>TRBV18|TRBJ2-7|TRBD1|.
TGTGCCAGCTCAAGACAGGGCCGGTCCTACGAGCAGTACTTC
CASSRQGRSYEQYF
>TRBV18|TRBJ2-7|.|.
TGTGCCAGCTCCCAGTCCAGGGGCGGTGGCGAGCAGTACTTC
CASSQSRGGGEQYF
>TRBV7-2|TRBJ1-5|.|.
TGTGCCAGCAGCTTAGTATATAGCAATCAGCCCCAGCATTTT
CASSLVYSNQPQHF
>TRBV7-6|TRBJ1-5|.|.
TGTGCCAGCGAAAGACAGGTGGTTAGCAATCAGCCCCAGCATTTT
CASERQVVSNQPQHF
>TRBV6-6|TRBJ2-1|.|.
TGTGCCAGCAGTTACCCAGAAAATGAGCAGTTCTTC
CASSYPENEQFF
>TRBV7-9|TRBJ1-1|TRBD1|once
TGTGCCAGCAGCACCTGGACAGGAGGCGCTGAAGCTTTCTTT
CASSTWTGGAEAFF
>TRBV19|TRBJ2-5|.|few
TGTGCCAGTAGTTCCGGGACTGGAGCTTCTCAAGAGACCCAGTACTTC
CASSSGTGASQETQYF
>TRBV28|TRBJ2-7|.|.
TGTGCCATTCCGGGAGAGAATGTCTACGAGCAGTACTTC
CAIPGENVYEQYF
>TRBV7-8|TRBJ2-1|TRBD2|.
TGTGCCAGCAGCTTAGGAACGGGGGGGTTAAATGAGCAGTTCTTC
CASSLGTGGLNEQFF
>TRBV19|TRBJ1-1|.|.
TGTGCCAGTACCCCGGACAGAACAAGTCTTGAAGCTTTCTTT
CASTPDRTSLEAFF
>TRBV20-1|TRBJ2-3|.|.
TGCAGTGCTAGACTCGGCGGCGGGCAGTATTTT
CSARLGGGQYF
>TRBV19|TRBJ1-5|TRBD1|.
TGTGCCAGTAGAGGGGGACAGGGGCGGCCCCAGCATTTT
CASRGGQGRPQHF
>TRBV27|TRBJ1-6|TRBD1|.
TGTGCCAGCAGTTTATCGATCAGGGGGATGGATTCACCCCTCCACTTT
CASSLSIRGMDSPLHF
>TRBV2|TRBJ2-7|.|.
TGTGCCAGCAGTGAAGCGCGAGCTTACGAGCAGTACTTC
CASSEARAYEQYF
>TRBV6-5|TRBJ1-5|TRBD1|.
TGTGCCAGCAGTCGGGTAACAGGGGGTGGTCAGCCCCAGCATTTT
CASSRVTGGGQPQHF
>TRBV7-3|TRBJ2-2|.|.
TGTGCCAGCAGCTTAATAGCGAGCGGGGAGCTGTTTTTT
CASSLIASGELFF
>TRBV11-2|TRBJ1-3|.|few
TGTGCCAGCAGCCCTCTCGATTACAGGGCAAGCTCTGGAAACACCATATATTTT
CASSPLDYRASSGNTIYF
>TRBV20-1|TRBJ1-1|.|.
TGCAGTGCCCAAGAGGGTAGAGAAGCTTTCTTT
CSAQEGREAFF
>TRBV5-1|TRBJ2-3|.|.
TGCGCCAGCAGCTTGGAGGCAGGCTCAGATACGCAGTATTTT
CASSLEAGSDTQYF